The 17 T cell receptor beta chains below were found in one sample sequenced in a study of T cell changes during pregnancy in multiple sclerosis. Clones were sequenced by immunoSEQ multiplex PCR, and TCRdb holds only the in-frame ones, with some missing. Among 48,000 or so clones listed, about 88% were seen once. Sequenced here: CD4+ T cells from peripheral blood mononuclear cells, sampled in the second trimester of pregnancy. These receptors all come from a female donor with multiple sclerosis, enrolled in a pregnancy study.

The gene calls are TRBV12-5 and TRBJ1-1, with 10 bases aligning to TRBD1. The germline gives CDR1 LGHNT, CDR2 FRNRAP. The CDR3 spans 15 residues. With V trimmed by 7 bases and J by 5 bases, 10 bases remained unmatched. As DNA, the CDR3 is TGTGCTAGTGCCGAATCTGACAGGGGGCTGACTGAAGCTTTCTTT. Residues: CASAESDRGLTEAFF. Complete variable domain (other parts from reference TRBV12-5 and TRBJ1-1): DARVTQTPRHKVTEMGQEVTMRCQPILGHNTVFWYRQTMMQGLELLAYFRNRAPLDDSGMPKDRFSAEMPDATLATLKIQPSEPRDSAVYFCASAESDRGLTEAFFGQGTRLTVV.

This sequence joins TRBV15 and TRBJ1-2, with TRBD1 as a possible D gene (5 bases). Trimming took 0 bases from V and 2 from J, leaving 10 bases between them. Germline lookup yields CDR1 LNHNV and CDR2 YYDKDF (reference sequence). This CDR3 is built from 15 residues. The CDR3 is CATSRDRGGNYGYTF. CDR3 coding DNA: TGTGCCACCAGCAGAGATCGCGGGGGGAACTATGGCTACACCTTC.

The chain carries TRBV5-1 and TRBJ2-1, with TRBD1 matching 7 bases. The germline V gene has CDR1 SGHRS and CDR2 YFSETQ. CDR3 length: 16 residues. V shed 0 bases, J shed 6 bases, and the junction held 9 bases outside the gene matches. The CDR3 sequence: CASSLGTRTGVNEQFF. CDR3 nucleotides: TGCGCCAGCAGCTTGGGTACCCGGACAGGAGTCAATGAGCAGTTCTTC.

V and J are TRBV20-1 and TRBJ2-7; D possibly corresponds to TRBD2 (6 bases). CDR1 is DFQATT and CDR2 is SNEGSKA in the germline V gene (reference sequence). The ends were cut back, 4 bases at V and 6 bases at J, with 10 bases in the middle. This CDR3 is 11 amino acids long. The CDR3 DNA is TGCAGTGCTATGGGGGGAGGCGAGCAGTACTTC. Its translation: CSAMGGGEQYF.

The V call is TRBV5-6, the J call TRBJ2-7, with D perhaps TRBD1 (6 bases). This CDR3 has 12 amino acids. Germline values: CDR1 SGHDT, CDR2 YYEEEE. V lost 4 bases and J 4 bases, leaving 9 bases between the germline ends. CDR3 bases: TGTGCCAGCAGCCTTGACAGGTACGAGCAGTACTTC. Encoded protein: CASSLDRYEQYF.

The chain recombines TRBV5-1 with TRBJ2-1, with TRBD2 identical over 7 bases. The J segment lost 9 bases and the V segment lost 4 bases, leaving 16 bases of the junction unmatched. The CDR3 is 16 residues long. CDR1 and CDR2 (germline): SGHRS, YFSETQ. The CDR3 sequence: CASSLTARESFSEQFF. Written as DNA, the CDR3 is TGCGCCAGCAGCCTGACGGCGCGGGAGTCGTTCAGTGAGCAGTTCTTC.

The rearrangement uses TRBV7-9 and TRBJ2-1; TRBD2 aligns across 7 bases. Losses at the gene ends were 4 bases for V and 5 bases for J; bases not matched to a gene: 8. CDR1 is SEHNR and CDR2 is FQNEAQ in the germline V gene (reference sequence). The CDR3 runs 15 residues. CDR3 protein: CASSSPEGGHNEQFF. The CDR3 DNA sequence: TGTGCCAGCAGCTCCCCTGAGGGAGGGCACAATGAGCAGTTCTTC.

The chain couples TRBV5-1 to TRBJ2-2; D is ambiguous. Germline lookup yields CDR1 SGHRS and CDR2 YFSETQ. V was clipped by 1 base and J by 1 base, with 14 bases between them. The CDR3 sequence is 17 residues long. CDR3 amino acids: CASSLPSARGNTGELFF. Here the CDR3 DNA reads TGCGCCAGCAGCTTGCCCAGCGCTAGAGGGAACACCGGGGAGCTGTTTTTT.

The V and J genes are TRBV5-6 and TRBJ2-4; 7 nucleotides agree with TRBD1. V lost 5 bases and J lost 3; bases outside the gene matches: 5. CDR1 SGHDT and CDR2 YYEEEE come from the germline V gene. The CDR3 totals 14 residues. Here the CDR3 reads CASRHYRGKNIQYF. The CDR3 coding sequence is TGTGCCAGCAGGCATTACAGGGGCAAAAACATTCAGTACTTC.

This clone has a single count. V gene TRBV7-2 combines with J gene TRBJ2-2; 11 bases agree with TRBD2. V shed 5 bases, J shed 7 bases, and the junction held 9 bases outside the gene matches. CDR1 is SGHTA and CDR2 is FQGNSA in the germline V gene. This CDR3 is built from 16 residues. CDR3 region: CASSPGTSGPNGELFF. The DNA of the CDR3 is TGTGCCAGCAGCCCCGGGACTAGCGGACCGAACGGGGAGCTGTTTTTT.

The chain has TRBV6-5 and TRBJ1-1; maybe TRBD1 (5 bases). Per germline, CDR1 MNHEY and CDR2 SVGAGI. V was trimmed by 7 bases and J by 1 base, leaving 7 bases between them. The CDR3 length is 12 residues. CDR3 residues: CASKGQNTEAFF. The CDR3 coding sequence is TGTGCCAGCAAAGGACAGAACACTGAAGCTTTCTTT.

The chain recombines TRBV27 with TRBJ1-6; 7 nucleotides agree with TRBD1. Trimming removed 6 bases from V and 6 bases from J; junction bases left unmatched: 8. This CDR3 has 15 residues. Germline-derived CDR1 and CDR2 are MNHEY and SMNVEV (reference sequence). The DNA of the CDR3 is TGTGCCAGCAGCCCGAGACAGGGAGGTAATTCACCCCTCCACTTT. It specifies CASSPRQGGNSPLHF.

The chain joins TRBV9 to TRBJ2-2; 8 positions agree with TRBD2. V lost 1 base, J lost 4 bases, and 6 bases stayed unmatched. Germline V gives CDR1 SGDLS, CDR2 YYNGEE. This CDR3 spans 16 amino acids. The CDR3 loop reads CASSVSSSGVTGELFF. The CDR3 nucleotides are TGTGCCAGCAGCGTATCGAGTAGCGGGGTCACCGGGGAGCTGTTTTTT.

The chain couples TRBV5-1 to TRBJ2-2, with TRBD2 matching 11 bases. This CDR3 contains 19 residues. CDR1 is SGHRS, CDR2 YFSETQ, per germline. Trimming took 0 bases from V and 5 from J; bases not matched to a gene: 12. CDR3 sequence reads: CASSLAEYSGRAGTGELFF. The CDR3, as DNA: TGCGCCAGCAGCTTGGCCGAGTATAGCGGGAGGGCCGGTACCGGGGAGCTGTTTTTT. The full variable domain, its missing parts supplied by reference TRBV5-1 and TRBJ2-2, is KAGVTQTPRYLIKTRGQQVTLSCSPISGHRSVSWYQQTPGQGLQFLFEYFSETQRNKGNFPGRFSGRQFSNSRSEMNVSTLELGDSALYLCASSLAEYSGRAGTGELFFGEGSRLTVL.

The genes are TRBV6-6 and TRBJ2-5; 15 nucleotides match TRBD2. Germline trimming cut 6 bases from V and 2 bases from J; bases unmatched to any gene: 4. Germline values: CDR1 MNHNY, CDR2 SVGAGI (reference sequence). The CDR3 contains 16 residues. In DNA form, the CDR3 reads TGTGCCAGCAGCCGAGGACTAGCGGGAGGGCAAGAGACCCAGTACTTC. Its protein product is CASSRGLAGGQETQYF.

The V gene is TRBV11-3, the J gene TRBJ2-1, with 11 bases aligning to TRBD2. Germline V gene data show CDR1 as SGHNT and CDR2 as YENEEA. V trimming: 3 bases; J trimming: 0 bases; junction bases outside the gene matches: 7. The CDR3 length is 18 residues. The CDR3 spells CASSFSGTSGSSYNEQFF. The CDR3 DNA is TGTGCCAGCAGCTTCTCTGGGACTAGCGGAAGCTCCTACAATGAGCAGTTCTTC.

The chain is built from TRBV6-1 and TRBJ2-6; the match to TRBD2 covers 9 bases. The CDR3 contains 17 residues. Germline trimming cut 8 bases from V and 2 bases from J; bases unmatched to any gene: 10. The germline CDR1 and CDR2 sequences are MNHNS and SASEGT. The CDR3: CASGEASGAPGANVLTF. The CDR3, as DNA: TGTGCCAGCGGCGAAGCTAGCGGGGCGCCTGGGGCCAACGTCCTGACTTTC.